This TCR beta chain was retrieved from a study of blood T cell repertoires in COVID-19. On the study more broadly: Spain, Italy and the United States supplied samples that represented acute and convalescent COVID-19.

Germline V gives CDR1 MDHEN, CDR2 SYDVKM. With 6 bases removed from V and 7 bases from J, the gap between germline ends came to 12 bases. The CDR3 loop spans 12 amino acids. Per the original methods: It was from reference gene primer amplification that nucleated cell counts were estimated. The method was immunoSEQ multiplex PCR; TCRdb's version includes in-frame clones alone and lacks a portion of them. The V and J calls and clone size are taken from that table; D and trimming were inferred from the DNA. The sample lists 75,000 to 90,000 clones, about 82% occurring once. The gene calls are TRBV28 and TRBJ1-2; a weak D match, TRBD1 (5 bases). Sequenced sample: peripheral blood. The source of this sequence is a man aged 45-60 years with active COVID-19. The CDR3 bases are TGTGCCAGCAGAGAAGTGGGGGGTGGCTACACCTTC. Translated: CASREVGGGYTF.